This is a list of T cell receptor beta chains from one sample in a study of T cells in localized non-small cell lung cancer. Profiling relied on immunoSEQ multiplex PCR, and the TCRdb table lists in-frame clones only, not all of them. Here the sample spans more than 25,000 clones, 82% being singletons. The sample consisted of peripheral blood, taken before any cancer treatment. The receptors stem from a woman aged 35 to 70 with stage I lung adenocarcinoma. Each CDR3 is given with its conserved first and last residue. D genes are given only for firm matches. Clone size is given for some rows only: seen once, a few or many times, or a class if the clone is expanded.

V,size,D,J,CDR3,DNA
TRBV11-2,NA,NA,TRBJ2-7,CASSLVYRSYEQYF,TGTGCCAGCAGCTTAGTTTACAGGTCCTACGAGCAGTACTTC
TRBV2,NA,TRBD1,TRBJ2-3,CASRADRHDTQYF,TGTGCCAGCAGGGCGGACAGGCATGATACGCAGTATTTT
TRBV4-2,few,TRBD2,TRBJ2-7,CASSQKFGLAGGSYEQYF,TGTGCCAGCAGCCAAAAGTTCGGACTAGCGGGGGGCTCATACGAGCAGTACTTC
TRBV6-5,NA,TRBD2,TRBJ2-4,CASMAGGRKNIQYF,TGTGCCAGCATGGCGGGGGGCCGTAAAAACATTCAGTACTTC
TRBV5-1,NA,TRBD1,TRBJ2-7,CASAITGAGEQYF,TGCGCCAGCGCCATCACAGGGGCTGGGGAGCAGTACTTC
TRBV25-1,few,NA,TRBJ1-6,CASSEYQDRNSPLHF,TGTGCCAGCAGTGAATATCAGGACAGAAATTCACCCCTCCACTTT
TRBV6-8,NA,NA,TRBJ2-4,CASSRLGGLAQHIQYF,TGTGCCAGCAGCCGATTGGGGGGGCTAGCTCAACACATTCAGTACTTC
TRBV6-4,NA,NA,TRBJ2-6,CASSRTGSSGANVLTF,TGTGCCAGCAGTCGGACGGGTAGCTCTGGGGCCAACGTCCTGACTTTC
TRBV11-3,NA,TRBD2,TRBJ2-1,CASSLGPPLTSGGVHEQFF,TGTGCCAGCAGCTTAGGGCCTCCCTTGACTAGCGGGGGGGTACATGAGCAGTTCTTC
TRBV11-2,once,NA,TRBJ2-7,CASSSRDRSYEQYF,TGTGCCAGCAGCTCACGGGACCGCTCCTACGAGCAGTACTTC
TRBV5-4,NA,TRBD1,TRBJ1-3,CASSFGTGGFNYGNTIYF,TGTGCCAGCAGCTTTGGGACAGGGGGCTTTAATTATGGAAACACCATATATTTT
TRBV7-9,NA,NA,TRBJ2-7,CASSLGQAGDEQYF,TGTGCCAGCAGCTTGGGTCAAGCCGGGGACGAGCAGTACTTC
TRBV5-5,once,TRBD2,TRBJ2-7,CASSAGTSGAAYEQYF,TGTGCCAGCAGCGCCGGGACTAGCGGGGCGGCCTACGAGCAGTACTTC
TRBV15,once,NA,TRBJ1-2,CATSRDLVRAGGYTF,TGTGCCACCAGCAGAGATTTAGTCAGGGCCGGAGGCTACACCTTC
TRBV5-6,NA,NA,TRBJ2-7,CASSSQGYSYEQYF,TGTGCCAGCAGCTCCCAGGGTTACTCCTACGAGCAGTACTTC
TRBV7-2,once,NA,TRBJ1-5,CASSSGEGRGWQPQHF,TGTGCCAGCAGCTCCGGGGAGGGCAGGGGTTGGCAGCCCCAGCATTTT
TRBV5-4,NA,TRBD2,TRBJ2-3,CASALAGARPDTQYF,TGTGCCAGCGCCCTAGCGGGGGCCCGGCCTGATACGCAGTATTTT
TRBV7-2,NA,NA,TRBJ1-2,CASSLVAGEEAGYTF,TGTGCCAGCAGCTTAGTTGCGGGTGAAGAAGCTGGCTACACCTTC
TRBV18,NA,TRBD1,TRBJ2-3,CASSRTGGSTDTQYF,TGTGCCAGCTCACGGACAGGGGGTAGCACAGATACGCAGTATTTT
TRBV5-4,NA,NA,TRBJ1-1,CASSLGEARAFF,TGTGCCAGCAGCTTGGGGGAGGCGCGAGCTTTCTTT
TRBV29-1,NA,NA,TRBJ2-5,CSVEVQGRKETQYF,TGCAGCGTTGAAGTACAGGGGAGGAAAGAGACCCAGTACTTC
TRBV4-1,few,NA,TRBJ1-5,CASSQEGPGHNNQPQHF,TGCGCCAGCAGCCAAGAGGGCCCGGGACACAACAATCAGCCCCAGCATTTT
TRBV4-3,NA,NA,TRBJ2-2,CASSQDPYGGELFF,TGCGCCAGCAGCCAAGATCCTTATGGCGGGGAGCTGTTTTTT
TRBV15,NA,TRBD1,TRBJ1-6,CATSRTGTGNSPLHF,TGTGCCACCAGCAGAACCGGGACAGGGAATTCACCCCTCCACTTT
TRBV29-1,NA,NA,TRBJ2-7,CSVEEPGKGQYF,TGCAGCGTTGAAGAACCAGGGAAGGGGCAGTACTTC
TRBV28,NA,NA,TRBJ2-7,CASSPVAQGYEQYF,TGTGCCAGCAGCCCCGTCGCACAGGGCTACGAGCAGTACTTC
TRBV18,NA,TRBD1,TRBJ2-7,CASSPGTGQDEQYF,TGTGCCAGCTCACCGGGGACAGGGCAGGACGAGCAGTACTTC
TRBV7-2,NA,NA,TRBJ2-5,CASSLAASFQETQYF,TGTGCCAGCAGCTTAGCGGCCAGCTTTCAAGAGACCCAGTACTTC
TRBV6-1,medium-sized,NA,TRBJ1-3,CATLTVSGNTIYF,TGTGCCACCTTGACGGTCTCTGGAAACACCATATATTTT
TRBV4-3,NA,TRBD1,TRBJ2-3,CASSQVLRQGLSTDTQYF,TGCGCCAGCAGCCAAGTTCTGAGACAGGGCTTGAGCACAGATACGCAGTATTTT
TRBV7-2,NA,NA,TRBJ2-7,CASSLGQVREQYF,TGTGCCAGCAGCTTAGGACAGGTTCGCGAGCAGTACTTC
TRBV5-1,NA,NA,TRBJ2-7,CASSSQTGRSYEQYF,TGCGCCAGCAGCTCCCAGACAGGCCGCTCCTACGAGCAGTACTTC
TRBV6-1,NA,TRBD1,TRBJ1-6,CASSAPTGVLGSPLHF,TGTGCCAGCAGTGCACCGACAGGGGTGTTAGGTTCACCCCTCCACTTT
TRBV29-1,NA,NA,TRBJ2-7,CSVGSGTGAYF,NA
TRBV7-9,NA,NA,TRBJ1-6,CASSFTGYNSPLHF,TGTGCCAGCAGCTTCACGGGTTATAATTCACCCCTCCACTTT
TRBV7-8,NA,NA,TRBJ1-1,CASSRQSVGGGEAFF,TGTGCCAGCAGCCGTCAATCTGTGGGGGGAGGTGAAGCTTTCTTT
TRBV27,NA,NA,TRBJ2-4,CASSSGGVQYF,TGTGCCAGCAGTTCCGGGGGAGTTCAGTACTTC
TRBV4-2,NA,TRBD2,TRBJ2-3,CASSLAAGGQNTQYF,TGTGCCAGCAGCTTGGCGGCGGGGGGGCAAAATACGCAGTATTTT
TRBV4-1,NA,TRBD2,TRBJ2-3,CASSLTRDYTDTQYF,TGCGCCAGCAGCTTAACCCGGGACTACACAGATACGCAGTATTTT
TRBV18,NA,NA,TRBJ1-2,CASSPQGPLGYTF,TGTGCCAGCTCACCACAGGGGCCCCTTGGCTACACCTTC
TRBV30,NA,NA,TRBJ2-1,CAWTSPGYEQFF,TGTGCCTGGACATCCCCCGGGTATGAGCAGTTCTTC
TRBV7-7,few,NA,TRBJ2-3,CASSLAVTDTQYF,TGTGCCAGCAGCTTAGCCGTGACAGATACGCAGTATTTT
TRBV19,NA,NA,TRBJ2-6,CASTRANSGANVLTF,TGTGCCAGTACACGGGCGAACTCTGGGGCCAACGTCCTGACTTTC
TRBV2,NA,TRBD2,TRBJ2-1,CASIGFKRGGNEQFF,TGTGCCAGCATTGGATTCAAGCGGGGCGGCAATGAGCAGTTCTTC
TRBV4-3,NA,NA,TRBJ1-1,CASSQALGNTEAFF,TGCGCCAGCAGCCAGGCCCTCGGGAACACTGAAGCTTTCTTT
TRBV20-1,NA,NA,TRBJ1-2,CSAQSYGYTF,TGCAGTGCCCAGAGCTATGGCTACACCTTC
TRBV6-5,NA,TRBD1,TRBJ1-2,CASRGDRANYGYTF,TGTGCCAGCCGCGGCGACAGGGCCAACTATGGCTACACCTTC
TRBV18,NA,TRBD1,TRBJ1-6,CASSLPRQGAYNSPLHF,TGTGCCAGCTCACTGCCTCGACAGGGGGCCTATAATTCACCCCTCCACTTT
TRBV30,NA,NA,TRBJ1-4,CAWSKFSGNEKLFF,TGTGCCTGGAGTAAGTTCAGTGGGAATGAAAAACTGTTTTTT
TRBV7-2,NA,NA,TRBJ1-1,CASSPDRFEAFF,TGTGCCAGCAGCCCGGACAGATTTGAAGCTTTCTTT
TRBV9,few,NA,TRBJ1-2,CASKGPTETGYTF,TGTGCCAGTAAGGGACCGACCGAAACTGGCTACACCTTC
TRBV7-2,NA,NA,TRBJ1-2,CASSLAGQGSYGYTF,TGTGCCAGCAGCTTAGCCGGGCAGGGTAGCTATGGCTACACCTTC
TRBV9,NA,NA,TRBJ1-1,CASSLKMNTEAFF,TGTGCCAGCAGTCTAAAGATGAACACTGAAGCTTTCTTT
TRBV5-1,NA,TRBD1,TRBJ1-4,CASSLNGQGREKLFF,TGCGCCAGCAGCTTGAACGGACAGGGTCGAGAAAAACTGTTTTTT
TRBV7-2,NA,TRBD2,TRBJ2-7,CASSLDGTSSYEQYF,TGTGCCAGCAGCTTAGATGGGACTAGCTCCTACGAGCAGTACTTC